Listed below are T cell receptor beta chains from one sample, sequenced in a study of OX40 agonist ivuxolimab in advanced cancers. TCRdb's copy holds only in-frame clones and misses some; the assay was immunoSEQ multiplex PCR. The sample includes around 94,000 clones, roughly 90% of them seen just once. The specimen was CD4+ or CD8+ T cells sorted from blood, collected in a trial of the OX40 agonist ivuxolimab. These receptor sequences come from an adult with an advanced solid tumor such as melanoma, head and neck, liver or kidney cancer. The CDR3 runs from the conserved cysteine through the conserved F or W. A D gene is named only where the DNA matches it firmly. The listing skips clone size in some rows; elsewhere it reads once, few, many or a size class.

abundance	j_gene	d_gene	v_gene	CDR3aa	CDR3nt
.	TRBJ2-7	.	TRBV7-2	CASSLDMGGGAYEQYF	TGTGCCAGCAGCTTAGACATGGGGGGCGGGGCCTACGAGCAGTACTTC
.	TRBJ1-2	.	TRBV19	CASSIPTPGHFSHGYTF	TGTGCCAGTAGTATACCCACACCGGGACACTTTAGTCATGGCTACACCTTC
.	TRBJ1-1	.	TRBV19	CASSQRLNTEAFF	TGTGCCAGTAGTCAACGGTTGAACACTGAAGCTTTCTTT
.	TRBJ1-1	.	TRBV2	CASIILGTEAFF	TGTGCCAGCATCATCCTTGGCACTGAAGCTTTCTTT
.	TRBJ1-2	.	TRBV6-5	CASKTVGDGYTF	TGTGCCAGCAAGACCGTGGGTGATGGCTACACCTTC
.	TRBJ1-1	.	TRBV7-6	CASSLGAEGEAFF	TGTGCCAGCAGCTTGGGGGCAGAGGGCGAAGCTTTCTTT
once	TRBJ1-4	.	TRBV25-1	CASSAEKLFF	TGTGCCAGCAGTGCCGAAAAACTGTTTTTT
.	TRBJ2-1	.	TRBV28	CASSKNRESGANEQFF	TGTGCCAGCAGTAAGAACAGGGAGAGTGGAGCCAATGAGCAGTTCTTC
.	TRBJ1-1	TRBD1	TRBV13	CASSYPGTGNTEAFF	TGTGCCAGCAGCTATCCCGGGACAGGGAACACTGAAGCTTTCTTT
.	TRBJ2-7	TRBD1	TRBV4-1	CASSEDRGSYEQYF	TGCGCCAGCAGCGAAGACAGGGGCTCCTACGAGCAGTACTTC
.	TRBJ2-7	TRBD1	TRBV27	CASSLTPRDSYEQYF	TGTGCCAGCAGTCTCACACCTAGGGACAGCTACGAGCAGTACTTC
.	TRBJ1-2	.	TRBV6-6	CATETTVNYGYTF	TGTGCCACCGAGACGACAGTCAACTATGGCTACACCTTC
.	TRBJ2-7	TRBD2	TRBV4-1	CASSHAGTSSYEQYF	TGCGCCAGCAGCCATGCCGGGACTAGCTCCTACGAGCAGTACTTC
.	TRBJ1-2	TRBD1	TRBV7-6	CASTPGTGGDYGYTF	TGTGCCAGCACCCCAGGGACAGGGGGCGACTATGGCTACACCTTC
.	TRBJ2-1	TRBD2	TRBV28	CASSRGLAVNEQFF	TGTGCCAGCAGTCGCGGACTAGCGGTTAATGAGCAGTTCTTC
few	TRBJ2-7	.	TRBV4-1	CASSQRVRDEQYF	TGCGCCAGCAGCCAACGTGTAAGGGACGAGCAGTACTTC
.	TRBJ2-7	.	TRBV30	CAWSLWSYEQYF	TGTGCCTGGAGTCTTTGGAGCTACGAGCAGTACTTC
once	TRBJ1-5	.	TRBV19	CASSITPRGAQHF	TGTGCCAGTAGTATCACCCCTCGTGGGGCCCAGCATTTT
.	TRBJ2-7	TRBD1	TRBV11-2	CASSLGPGQGFYEQYF	TGTGCCAGCAGCTTAGGACCGGGACAGGGCTTCTACGAGCAGTACTTC
.	TRBJ2-7	TRBD2	TRBV7-2	CASSLGLAGYYEQYF	TGTGCCAGCAGCTTGGGACTAGCGGGATACTACGAGCAGTACTTC
.	TRBJ2-7	.	TRBV19	CASSISWGDEQYF	TGTGCCAGTAGTATCTCGTGGGGCGACGAGCAGTACTTC
.	TRBJ2-1	.	TRBV10-3	CAISESRQSRRSSYNEQFF	TGTGCCATCAGTGAGTCGAGGCAGAGTAGGAGGAGCTCCTACAATGAGCAGTTCTTC
.	TRBJ2-5	TRBD1	TRBV13	CASSRRQGAGETQYF	TGTGCCAGCAGCCGCCGACAGGGGGCGGGTGAGACCCAGTACTTC
.	TRBJ2-7	.	TRBV14	CASSQSGRFLSYEQYF	TGTGCCAGCAGCCAATCGGGACGTTTTCTCTCCTACGAGCAGTACTTC
.	TRBJ2-7	.	TRBV19	CASSMGESYEQYF	TGTGCCAGTAGTATGGGGGAGTCCTACGAGCAGTACTTC
.	TRBJ2-7	.	TRBV6-1	CASSFGSYEQYF	TGTGCCAGCAGTTTCGGCTCCTACGAGCAGTACTTC
.	TRBJ2-2	.	TRBV21-1	CASSIRDKNTGELFF	TGTGCCAGCAGCATCCGGGACAAGAACACCGGGGAGCTGTTTTTT
.	TRBJ2-4	.	TRBV29-1	CSVEGAESKNIQYF	TGCAGCGTTGAGGGGGCCGAGTCCAAAAACATTCAGTACTTC
.	TRBJ2-7	.	TRBV4-2	CASSQTLDSYEQYF	TGTGCCAGCAGCCAGACCCTGGACAGCTACGAGCAGTACTTC
.	TRBJ2-5	TRBD1	TRBV9	CASSKTGGRETQYF	TGTGCCAGCAGTAAAACAGGGGGCCGCGAGACCCAGTACTTC
.	TRBJ2-5	.	TRBV29-1	CSAEGKYQETQYF	TGCAGCGCAGAGGGGAAGTACCAAGAGACCCAGTACTTC
.	TRBJ2-2	.	TRBV9	CASSVSGTHTGELFF	TGTGCCAGCAGCGTATCTGGAACTCATACCGGGGAGCTGTTTTTT
.	TRBJ2-1	TRBD1	TRBV5-1	CASSLGDRALSSYNEQFF	TGCGCCAGCAGCTTAGGGGACAGGGCATTAAGCTCCTACAATGAGCAGTTCTTC
.	TRBJ2-5	.	TRBV27	CASQSPGDSQYF	TGTGCCAGCCAGTCCCCCGGGGACTCACAGTACTTC
.	TRBJ2-1	.	TRBV1	CTSSQGPVAGEQFF	TGCACCAGCAGCCAAGGTCCTGTAGCGGGGGAGCAGTTCTTC
.	TRBJ2-7	.	TRBV27	CASSPPGDDEQYF	TGTGCCAGCAGTCCCCCGGGGGACGACGAGCAGTACTTC
.	TRBJ1-1	.	TRBV5-6	CASSLPNTEAFF	TGTGCCAGCAGCTTACCAAACACTGAAGCTTTCTTT
.	TRBJ2-3	.	TRBV9	CASSLLNSDTQYF	TGTGCCAGCAGCCTGTTAAATTCAGATACGCAGTATTTT
few	TRBJ1-1	.	TRBV15	CATSSSLGESEAFF	TGTGCCACCAGCAGCTCCCTTGGGGAATCTGAAGCTTTCTTT